This TCR beta chain appears in the sequencing data of a study of blood T cells in healthy people across ages (dated by TCRdb to the mid-2010s). Background on the whole study: In model experiments, template switching captured roughly one uniquely barcoded TCR beta cDNA molecule for every two T cells. Using the same blood draw, the study looked at two additional independent replicas of 1 million unique cDNA reads for two donors, one aged 18 to 30 and the other aged 80 or older. Donors were grouped into four age groups: young (average roughly 15 years), middle-aged (roughly 40), aged (62) and long-lived (approximately 81). To track age-related changes in TCR beta repertoire diversity, the study relied on deep sequencing normalized with unique cDNA molecular identifiers. To avoid experimental bias, donors of different ages were distributed randomly across sequencing lanes.

Regarding this clonotype: Its antigen is not yet known. No base quality information exists; no much larger clone differs at one position.

At the junction V is shortened by 7 bases and J by 7 bases; bases outside the gene matches: 8. There are 14 amino acids in the CDR3, from cysteine to phenylalanine inclusive. The retained sequence is limited to the CDR3, 42 bases, with the frame set at the first base. Based on the germline V gene, the CDR1 and CDR2 sequences are MNHEY and SVGEGT. Summary of the overall study and its limitations: Conclusive comparison of naive and antigen-experienced compartments was prevented by the profiling of bulk unsorted PBMCs. As age increased, observed TCR beta diversity per million T cells dropped in a roughly linear way, and a significant reduction was already evident by age 40. Estimates of total diversity based on one million sequenced T cells were regarded as lower bounds and as underestimates. Donor CMV infection status was unknown, potentially confounding age-related changes in expanded clonotypes. The percentage of naive T cells measured by flow cytometry correlated strongly with observed TCR beta diversity. Compared with the aged group, more naive CD4+ T cells, fewer expanded clones and increased TCR diversity were shown by the long-lived group, suggesting age selection.

The receptor library was made with 5' RACE. Sequenced using an Illumina HiSeq 2500. A second PCR of 7 to 11 cycles was run with a J-beta primer mix and a sample-barcoded 5' primer. Each TCR beta cDNA molecule received a unique molecular identifier from a template-switch 5' adaptor carrying 12 random nucleotides. Each sample yielded at least 2.5 million CDR3-containing paired-end reads. First-strand cDNA synthesis was performed from all RNA using the Mint cDNA synthesis kit, with priming by a TRBC-specific oligonucleotide. Following uracil-DNA glycosylase treatment, all cDNA underwent a first 18-cycle PCR with the universal primers M1SS and BC2_uni_R. The original methods were these. For normalization, 1 million high-quality reads were randomly selected from each sample, with every read carrying a distinct molecular identifier. Reads sharing molecular identifiers were discarded rather than binned into consensus sequences. MiTCR, run with a Q25 quality threshold and the strictest error-elimination algorithm, handled CDR3 identification, clonotype clustering and error correction. A nonparametric unseen species model with Euler transformation was used to estimate lower-bound total TCR beta diversity. TCRdb ran its own pipeline on the public reads, namely fastp trimming at Q25 and MiXCR clone calling, and kept in-frame beta chains. Duplicate CDR3 protein sequences are folded into a single record with the most common DNA and genes. The V and J calls follow TCRdb's processing rather than the paper's. The sample records about 1.5 million distinct CDR3 sequences, roughly two fifths of which are singletons. Of the sample, under 5% is held by the ten largest clones.

The roughly 42 donors, aged 6 to 90 years, were systemically healthy Caucasian individuals from Russia. Roughly 9 milliliters of peripheral blood were drawn from each donor into EDTA-treated Vacutainer tubes. Ficoll-Paque density-gradient centrifugation was used to isolate PBMCs, with at least 7 million obtained per sample. Trizol reagent was used to extract total RNA from PBMCs, with at least 6 micrograms per sample. For every donor, flow cytometry on a PBMC aliquot measured the percentage of naive CD45RAhigh/CD27high T cells. Recombination linked TRBV6-2 or TRBV6-3 to TRBJ1-5; TRBD1 aligns with 9 central bases. This TCR came from a woman younger than 35 in good health. What was sequenced was blood. The nucleotide sequence reads as follows: TGTGCCAGCAATTCCCGGGACAGGGACCAGCCCCAGCATTTT. This translates into CASNSRDRDQPQHF.